The clone carrying this T cell receptor (beta chain) was counted between two and nine times. The source of the sample is a study of cytotoxic CD8 clonotypes in ibrutinib-treated CLL. Germline V gene lookup returns CDR1 LGHNA and CDR2 YSLEER. V lost 0 bases and J lost 0; bases outside the gene matches: 9. This CDR3 spans 20 amino acids. Produced via immunoSEQ multiplex PCR; TCRdb's table is partial and in-frame only. The data hold some 46,000 clones, with 60% to 75% observed a single time. The chain has TRBV4-3 and TRBJ2-4; TRBD2 matches at 12 bases. This receptor was taken from a human donor with chronic lymphocytic leukemia. The input for sequencing was PBMCs, taken after 12 months of ibrutinib treatment. CDR3 nucleotides: TGCGCCAGCAGCCAAGATCTAAGGGGACTAGCGGGTCTAGCCAAAAACATTCAGTACTTC. This gives the protein CASSQDLRGLAGLAKNIQYF.